This entry lists 11 T cell receptor beta chains sequenced from one sample in a study of shared T cell receptors in the human thymus. Measured with immunoSEQ multiplex PCR; TCRdb has only the in-frame clones, and not every one. Found here are hundreds of thousands of clones, approximately 83% of them singletons; the top ten hold 0.008% to 0.011%. This sample also belongs to another study, concerning human thymus T cells.

Sequencing input: thymocytes. These receptors all come from a girl in the first two years of life with a congenital heart defect.

This chain connects TRBV6-1 to TRBJ1-2; TRBD1 matches at 9 bases. Germline V gene data show CDR1 as MNHNS and CDR2 as SASEGT. This CDR3 has 12 residues. The junction had 2 bases not matched to a gene; V was cut back by 6 bases and J by 6 bases. CDR3 amino acids: CASSGQGNGYTF. The CDR3, as DNA: TGTGCCAGCAGCGGACAGGGGAATGGCTACACCTTC.

In this sample, this clone turned up once. The genes are TRBV30 and TRBJ2-3, with 8 bases lining up with TRBD2. The V gene's germline CDR1 is GTSNPN and CDR2 SVGIG (reference sequence). The junction had 5 bases not matched to a gene; V was cut back by 1 base and J by 2 bases. The CDR3 covers 15 residues. Here the CDR3 reads CAWSGCGGYTDTQYF. CDR3 DNA sequence: TGTGCCTGGAGTGGATGCGGGGGGTACACAGATACGCAGTATTTT.

This chain uses TRBV27 with TRBJ1-2, with TRBD1 matching 10 bases. Unmatched junction bases numbered 16, after V lost 6 bases and J lost 6 bases. The CDR3 is 17 residues long. Germline values: CDR1 MNHEY, CDR2 SMNVEV (reference sequence). The CDR3 bases are TGTGCCAGCAGAGAACTTAAACCGGGACAGGGGACGCATGGCTACACCTTC. It specifies CASRELKPGQGTHGYTF.

The CDR3: CASSYVEDYGYTF. The CDR3 region has the DNA TGTGCCAGCAGTTATGTCGAGGACTATGGCTACACCTTC. The rearrangement uses TRBV6-1 and TRBJ1-2; D gene unclear. V was pared by 5 bases and J by 3 bases, with 10 bases between. The CDR3 loop spans 13 amino acids. Germline assignment: CDR1 MNHNS and CDR2 SASEGT.

The rearrangement uses TRBV7-2 and TRBJ2-2, with 8 bases matching TRBD1. The CDR3 totals 18 residues. The J segment lost 0 bases and the V segment lost 1 base, leaving 7 bases of the junction unmatched. From germline, CDR1 is SGHTA and CDR2 FQGNSA. The CDR3 DNA sequence: TGTGCCAGCAGCTTAGTAAGGACAGGGATACCGAACACCGGGGAGCTGTTTTTT. Protein sequence: CASSLVRTGIPNTGELFF.

This rearrangement joins TRBV5-1 to TRBJ1-4; 8 bases agree with TRBD1. CDR3 length: 16 amino acids. J lost 4 bases, V lost 3 bases, and 8 bases had no gene match. Germline CDR1 SGHRS, CDR2 YFSETQ. DNA for the CDR3: TGCGCCAGCAGCTCCCGGACAGGGAGCCATAATGAAAAACTGTTTTTT. This encodes CASSSRTGSHNEKLFF.

This clone was seen a single time. The genes are TRBV29-1 and TRBJ2-1, with 12 nucleotides matching TRBD2. Trimming removed 3 bases from V and 8 bases from J; junction bases left unmatched: 8. The CDR3 contains 15 residues. Germline V gene data show CDR1 as SQVTM and CDR2 as ANQGSEA. Here the CDR3 reads CSVEARTSGDDEQFF. CDR3 DNA sequence: TGCAGCGTTGAGGCGCGGACTAGCGGGGACGATGAGCAGTTCTTC.

Details on this clone: An end of the junction does not agree with germline; a read error may underlie this. The rearrangement uses TRBV5-6 and TRBJ2-7; 8 nucleotides match TRBD1. Germline-derived CDR1 and CDR2 are SGHDT and YYEEEE. CDR3 size: 15 residues. CDR3 in DNA: TGTGCCAGCAGCTTACACCGACAGGGGTCCTACGAGAAGTACTTC. Translating it yields CASSLHRQGSYEKYF.

V gene TRBV14 combines with J gene TRBJ2-3; TRBD2 aligns across 11 bases. V lost 5 bases and J lost 3; bases outside the gene matches: 16. Germline assignment: CDR1 SGHDN and CDR2 FVKESK. CDR3 length: 19 amino acids. The CDR3 bases are TGTGCCAGCAGCGGAAACCTGGATGGGACTAGCGGACCGACAGATACGCAGTATTTT. Its translation is CASSGNLDGTSGPTDTQYF.

The V gene is TRBV5-1, the J gene TRBJ2-2; D gene unclear. Germline loops: CDR1 SGHRS, CDR2 YFSETQ. The CDR3 spans 16 residues. Trimming left V 0 bases short and J 4 bases short, with 13 bases between. The CDR3 DNA is TGCGCCAGCAGCTTGGGATCCACTACTTTCACCGGGGAGCTGTTTTTT. Residues: CASSLGSTTFTGELFF.

This clone has a single count. The CDR3 nucleotides read TGTGCCAGCAGCCAGCTAGGGGAGGCTTACACTGAAGCTTTCTTT. Amino acids: CASSQLGEAYTEAFF. The genes are TRBV14 and TRBJ1-1; D possibly corresponds to TRBD1 (5 bases). The V and J ends lost 3 bases and 3 bases respectively, with 14 bases between them. CDR3 length: 15 residues. From germline, CDR1 is SGHDN and CDR2 FVKESK.